The 19 T cell receptor beta chains in this list originate from one sample, sequenced in a study of high-grade serous ovarian cancer treatment subgroups. The tumor samples were collected prior to definitive surgery or chemotherapy. Data came from immunoSEQ multiplex PCR; TCRdb stores just in-frame clones and leaves some out. Of 9,100 or so clones in the sample, roughly 78% are singletons; the top ten hold roughly 10%. Sequenced: tumor tissue. The receptors stem from a human donor with high-grade serous ovarian cancer.

This rearrangement joins TRBV5-5 to TRBJ1-1; 8 bases line up with TRBD1. Germline assignment: CDR1 SGHKS and CDR2 YYEKEE (reference sequence). The J segment lost 1 base and the V segment lost 3 bases, leaving 2 bases of the junction unmatched. The CDR3 runs to 14 residues. CDR3 sequence reads: CASSWGTGNTEAFF. CDR3 DNA sequence: TGTGCCAGCAGCTGGGGGACAGGGAACACTGAAGCTTTCTTT. Complete variable domain (other parts from reference TRBV5-5 and TRBJ1-1): DAGVTQSPTHLIKTRGQQVTLRCSPISGHKSVSWYQQVLGQGPQFIFQYYEKEERGRGNFPDRFSARQFPNYSSELNVNALLLGDSALYLCASSWGTGNTEAFFGQGTRLTVV.

The chain has TRBV4-1 and TRBJ2-1; TRBD2 matches at 11 bases. V trimming: 1 base; J trimming: 4 bases; junction bases outside the gene matches: 3. The CDR3 is made up of 16 amino acids. Germline V gene data show CDR1 as MGHRA and CDR2 as YSYEKL. The CDR3 DNA reads TGCGCCAGCAGCCAAGCCGGGACTAGCGGTTACAATGAGCAGTTCTTC. The encoded protein is CASSQAGTSGYNEQFF.

This chain joins TRBV19 and TRBJ2-2, with a possible D match to TRBD1 (6 bases). The CDR3 has 16 residues. The V end lost 1 base, the J end lost 7 bases, and 16 bases lay between the germline ends. CDR1 is LNHDA, CDR2 SQIVND, per germline (reference sequence). This chain's CDR3 is CASSIAANRDHGELFF. In nucleotides, the CDR3 is TGTGCCAGTAGTATAGCTGCAAACAGGGACCACGGGGAGCTGTTTTTT.

The chain carries TRBV19 and TRBJ2-3, with D unclear. The CDR3 is 14 residues long. Per the germline V gene, CDR1 is LNHDA and CDR2 is SQIVND (reference sequence). Trimming removed 6 bases at V and 1 base at J, with 11 bases between. This CDR3 is CASSRRRGTDTQYF. CDR3 nucleotides: TGTGCCAGTAGCAGACGACGGGGCACAGATACGCAGTATTTT. The full variable domain, with the rest looked up from reference TRBV19 and TRBJ2-3, is DGGITQSPKYLFRKEGQNVTLSCEQNLNHDAMYWYRQDPGQGLRLIYYSQIVNDFQKGDIAEGYSVSREKKESFPLTVTSAQKNPTAFYLCASSRRRGTDTQYFGPGTRLTVL.

The chain is built from TRBV19 and TRBJ2-5, with a possible D match to TRBD2 (5 bases). The germline CDR1 and CDR2 sequences are LNHDA and SQIVND (reference sequence). CDR3 length: 16 residues. Trimming removed 3 bases at V and 1 base at J, with 15 bases between. This chain's CDR3 is CASSIVRGGPQETQYF. The CDR3 DNA reads as TGTGCCAGTAGTATTGTACGCGGAGGCCCCCAAGAGACCCAGTACTTC.

This rearrangement joins TRBV5-1 to TRBJ2-3; 9 positions match TRBD2. V lost 5 bases, J lost 5 bases, and 12 bases stayed unmatched. Germline CDR1 reads SGHRS; CDR2 reads YFSETQ. The CDR3 totals 16 residues. CDR3 protein: CASSFSGRDFRDTQYF. DNA for the CDR3: TGCGCCAGCAGTTTTAGCGGGAGAGATTTTCGAGATACGCAGTATTTT.

This chain links TRBV4-2 with TRBJ2-2, with 9 positions matching TRBD2. The germline V gene has CDR1 LGHNA and CDR2 YNFKEQ. The CDR3 covers 16 residues. The V and J ends lost 1 base and 3 bases, in that order; junction bases with no gene match: 3. In nucleotides, the CDR3 is TGTGCCAGCAGCCAAGTTAGCGGGAGAGACACCGGGGAGCTGTTTTTT. Its protein is CASSQVSGRDTGELFF.

This clone was counted a few times. The CDR3 bases are TGTGCCAGTAGTATCGGGGGACAGGGCCGGGAGACCCAGTACTTC. Translation gives CASSIGGQGRETQYF. The rearrangement links TRBV19 to TRBJ2-5; 9 nucleotides line up with TRBD1. The CDR3 runs to 15 residues. Germline V gene lookup returns CDR1 LNHDA and CDR2 SQIVND (reference sequence). The V segment lost 3 bases and the J segment 5 bases; nucleotides outside the gene matches: 7.

The genes are TRBV7-2 and TRBJ2-3; D may be TRBD2 (5 bases). The CDR3 has 16 residues. V lost 4 bases, J lost 0 bases, and 14 bases lay in between. The germline V gene has CDR1 SGHTA and CDR2 FQGNSA. The CDR3 nucleotides are TGTGCCAGCAGCTCTTTTCCCCGCGGGAGCACAGATACGCAGTATTTT. This gives the protein CASSSFPRGSTDTQYF.

The chain employs TRBV7-2 and TRBJ2-2, with D maybe TRBD1 (6 bases). V lost 5 bases, J lost 4 bases, and 14 bases lay in between. Germline CDR1 SGHTA, CDR2 FQGNSA. CDR3 length equals 15 residues. CDR3 nucleotides: TGTGCCAGCAGCCCTCAGGGGAGCGGCACCGGGGAGCTGTTTTTT. Translation: CASSPQGSGTGELFF.

V gene TRBV5-4 combines with J gene TRBJ1-5, with D tentatively TRBD1 (5 bases). The CDR3 has 13 residues. Germline CDR1 is SGHNT and CDR2 is YYREEE (reference sequence). With 4 bases removed from V and 5 bases from J, the gap between germline ends came to 10 bases. The CDR3 loop is CASSPPGHQPQHF. The CDR3 nucleotides are TGTGCCAGCAGCCCGCCGGGACATCAGCCCCAGCATTTT.

Here the CDR3 DNA reads TGCGCCAGCAGCTTGATGCTTTCGTACGAGCAGTACTTC. Translation: CASSLMLSYEQYF. This rearrangement joins TRBV5-1 to TRBJ2-7, with no clear D. V lost 1 base, J lost 4 bases, and 9 bases lay in between. Germline CDR1 reads SGHRS; CDR2 reads YFSETQ. The CDR3 runs to 13 residues.

This clone is medium-sized. In DNA form, the CDR3 reads TGTGCCAGCAGCTTTAGCGGGAGGGCCCGATACGAGCAGTACTTC. Amino acid sequence: CASSFSGRARYEQYF. The rearrangement joins TRBV5-6 to TRBJ2-7; 11 bases agree with TRBD2. The CDR3 length is 15 residues. The junction had 5 bases not matched to a gene; V was cut back by 2 bases and J by 4 bases. From germline, CDR1 is SGHDT and CDR2 YYEEEE.

The chain carries TRBV18 and TRBJ2-1; possibly TRBD1 for D (6 bases). The germline V gene encodes CDR1 KGHSH and CDR2 LQKENI. The V and J ends lost 0 bases and 4 bases respectively, with 13 bases between them. The CDR3 runs 16 residues. The CDR3 DNA is TGTGCCAGCTCACCACCGAGGGACACTCAATACAATGAGCAGTTCTTC. It yields the protein CASSPPRDTQYNEQFF.

This clone was found a few times. The rearrangement links TRBV9 to TRBJ2-3; 7 positions match TRBD2. Germline trimming cut 1 base from V and 5 bases from J; bases unmatched to any gene: 1. Germline assignment: CDR1 SGDLS and CDR2 YYNGEE. This CDR3 spans 13 amino acids. CDR3 in amino acids: CASSVTGGDTQYF. The CDR3 DNA sequence: TGTGCCAGCAGCGTAACGGGAGGAGATACGCAGTATTTT.

The chain recombines TRBV12-5 with TRBJ2-5; possible D gene TRBD1, 6 bases. The V gene lost 3 bases and the J gene lost 4 bases, with 9 bases spanning the gap. The CDR3 contains 13 residues. Germline CDR1 LGHNT, CDR2 FRNRAP. In DNA, the CDR3 is TGTGCTAGTGGTTTAGGGGGTGGAGAGACCCAGTACTTC. Protein: CASGLGGGETQYF.

This chain joins TRBV15 and TRBJ1-2; 10 nucleotides agree with TRBD1. Trimming removed 1 base from V and 6 bases from J; junction bases left unmatched: 8. Germline values: CDR1 LNHNV, CDR2 YYDKDF (reference sequence). The CDR3 contains 16 residues. CDR3 in amino acids: CATSRVSRDRGDGYTF. In DNA, the CDR3 is TGTGCCACCAGCAGAGTTAGCCGGGACAGGGGTGATGGCTACACCTTC.

The rearrangement joins TRBV4-2 to TRBJ2-2; no reliable D call. Trimming took off 4 bases at V and 6 bases at J, with 15 bases between the two ends. Germline loops: CDR1 LGHNA, CDR2 YNFKEQ. The CDR3 is made up of 15 amino acids. The CDR3, as DNA: TGTGCCAGCAGCCGAGAAATGGGGATATCCGGGGAGCTGTTTTTT. It is translated as CASSREMGISGELFF.

This clone was counted a few times. The CDR3, as DNA: TGTGCCAGTAGTATAGGACCGGCCTACGAGCAGTACTTC. Its translation is CASSIGPAYEQYF. The chain links TRBV19 to TRBJ2-7, with D hard to call. Germline lookup yields CDR1 LNHDA and CDR2 SQIVND (reference sequence). The CDR3 extends over 13 amino acids. Trimming stripped 1 base from V and 2 bases from J, with 6 bases between.